Given below is one T cell receptor (beta chain) in context. This clonotype was observed at least ten times. The target of this receptor is not known. The record has no base qualities; no much larger clone is one base away. The label giving this sample's time point can be read as: newly diagnosed GD, antithyroid drugs for less than 3 months. For both TCR sequencing and RNA sequencing, RNA was extracted from PBMCs in TRIzol. Graves' disease was diagnosed according to American Thyroid Association guidelines. Recruitment of patients was carried out at an endocrinology department in Xi'an, China. Each patient gave roughly 10 milliliters of peripheral blood, collected in an EDTA anticoagulant tube. Ficoll Paque Plus density gradient separation was used to isolate PBMCs, and no further T cell sorting was done. An Agilent 2100 Bioanalyzer and agarose gel were used to assess RNA quality, and a NanoDrop 2000 was used to measure RNA concentration.

This record comes from a study of regulatory T cells in long-lasting Graves disease (dated by TCRdb to 2020 to 2022). Study-level background: In the newly diagnosed Graves' disease group, patients had been taking antithyroid drugs for less than 3 months. A total of approximately 35 samples were covered by TCR sequencing, comprising around 13 persistent and 20 or so newly diagnosed Graves' disease patients. The study took place in China and was registered as a clinical trial. Peripheral blood TCR sequencing and RNA sequencing compared persistent Graves' disease patients with newly diagnosed Graves' disease patients.

The CDR3 covers 13 residues, taking in both the cysteine and the phenylalanine. Here the CDR3 DNA is all that survives: 39 bases in frame from base 1. V drops 5 bases and J drops 4 bases, leaving 11 bases in between. Via the germline V gene, CDR1 is MNHEY and CDR2 SVGEGT. Libraries were constructed by multiplex PCR. The sequencer listed for this sample is Illumina HiSeq 4000. TCR beta libraries were built with iRepertoire HTBI primers and Arm-PCR amplification of CDR3 regions. Before sequencing, the PCR products underwent gel purification. Processing in the source paper ran as follows. Across samples, 60 to 75 TRBV and around 15 TRBJ segments were identified and used for gene usage analysis of CDR3 amino acid clonotypes. COPE and FqMerger were used to merge the filtered high-quality paired reads into contigs. BLAST was used to align contigs to IMGT TRBV, TRBD and TRBJ reference genes, with CDR3 defined following IMGT. Any clonotype with a frequency above 0.1% was classified as a highly expanded clone. Repertoire diversity was measured by Shannon entropy, and V-J evenness by the Gini coefficient. A clonotype was considered public if more than one individual shared it. TCRdb ran its own pipeline on the public reads, namely fastp trimming at Q25 and MiXCR clone calling, and kept in-frame beta chains. Rows are combined by CDR3 protein, so each entry shows the most common genes and DNA. The V and J calls reflect TCRdb's pipeline rather than the authors' work. The sample records approximately 270,000 distinct CDR3 sequences, 18% of which are singletons. About 15% of the sample goes to the ten largest clones.

Broader findings and caveats from the paper: Patients with persistent disease shared more public clonotypes (under 3,000) than newly diagnosed patients did (966). Preferential use of TRBV28, TRBJ1-2 and TRBJ2-5 was observed in persistent disease, whereas TRBV20-1 and TRBJ2-1 were favored in newly diagnosed disease. Only the TCR beta chain was sequenced and analyzed. Because the primary lesion, thyroid tissue, could not be accessed, the study looked at peripheral blood alone. The authors acknowledged the small sample size as a limitation that may reduce accuracy. Compared with newly diagnosed patients, patients with persistent Graves' disease had lower TCR Shannon entropy and fewer highly expanded clones, which suggests clonal expansion.

These data also featured in a second study, about T cells in Graves' hyperthyroidism and ophthalmopathy. That second report states: Stable Graves' hyperthyroidism was defined as no progression to ophthalmopathy during 18 months of follow-up. The hyperthyroidism patients were between 18 and 65 years old and newly diagnosed, with a disease duration of less than 2 months. The study excluded patients with uncontrolled infections, other autoimmune diseases, pregnancy or lactation. Diagnoses were established on the basis of clinical symptoms, serum thyroxine and TRAb, thyroid ultrasound, and orbital computed tomography. For the first round of RT-PCR on the TCR CDR3, the HTBI primer set was used together with the Qiagen OneStep RT-PCR kit. Most expanded thyroid clonotypes (frequency above 0.001) were also found in blood, which suggests that blood repertoires may mirror thyroid immune responses. In cross-validation, a model built on a 13 V-J signature told ophthalmopathy apart from stable hyperthyroidism with under 90% sensitivity and 81% to 82% specificity, and in testing the same model reached 80%/75%. During validation, the model predicted progression to ophthalmopathy a median of about 5.9 months ahead of onset, with around 71% sensitivity and 72.22% specificity. To identify distinguishing TCR V-J signatures, a discovery cohort of around 100 patients was used, comprising some 45 with Graves' ophthalmopathy and 57 with stable Graves' hyperthyroidism. Prospective prediction of ophthalmopathy was tested in an independent validation cohort of about 19 hyperthyroidism patients and around 16 patients who later progressed to ophthalmopathy. The approximately 98 discovery patients were randomly divided into training and test sets at a 7:3 ratio. In roughly six Graves' hyperthyroidism patients, the study also compared T-cell repertoires from thyroid tissue with T-cell repertoires from blood. After blood sampling, hyperthyroidism patients were treated with methimazole at a starting dose of 30 mg daily, and ophthalmopathy patients were treated with high-dose intravenous methylprednisolone. A second multiplex PCR round built the libraries, followed by size selection and purification. Libraries were sequenced paired-end with 100 bp reads on an Illumina HiSeq2000. SOAPnuke was used to process the raw data, throwing out any read that contained adapters or uncalled bases, had a mean Phred below 15, or lacked an exact constant-primer or identifier match. COPE v1.2.5 was used to merge the high-quality paired reads, and each unique nucleotide sequence was defined as a clonotype. MiTCR v1.1 was used to align the clonotypes against IMGT TRBV, TRBD and TRBJ reference segments. The analysis was restricted to V-J combinations with a frequency above 0.0001, which together covered approximately 99% of the repertoires. The TCS score was defined as the ratio of F50 (clonal expansion) to E x V (chaos), calculated using BLOSUM62-based TCRdist between CDR3 peptides within each V-J. Welch's t-statistics and random forest reduced 450 to 600 V-J features to some 14, which were used in a naive Bayes classifier (R e1071). Sample size was not statistically predetermined, and blinding of investigators to group allocation was not performed. According to the paper, TCR Vbeta CDR3 sequencing was carried out on approximately 140 peripheral blood samples, which came from fewer than 50 ophthalmopathy, 70 to 80 hyperthyroidism and about 17 progressor patients.

This clonotype was obtained from a woman aged 25 to 45 with Graves disease. Donor details come from another sample of the same person, matched by shared clones. The chain joins TRBV6-2 or TRBV6-3 to TRBJ1-2; TRBD1 is perhaps the D gene, given 5 matching bases. Material: peripheral blood mononuclear cells (PBMCs), obtained at new diagnosis, from a patient treated with antithyroid drugs. CDR3 reads: CASSGRTTYGYTF. The DNA is TGTGCCAGCAGTGGAAGGACAACCTATGGCTACACCTTC.